This T cell receptor beta chain was sequenced for a study of T cell repertoires in cytomegalovirus infection. The wider study: Public TCR beta signature analysis indicated the presence of both CMV infection and matching HLA type. Findings and limits, study-wide: Dominant in the ex vivo response were TCR beta clonotypes restricted by HLA-C and specific for CMV.

With regard to this clonotype: Antigen: not known.

Per the germline V gene, CDR1 is SGHVS and CDR2 is FQNEAQ. The V and J ends lost 4 bases and 7 bases respectively, with 17 bases between them. This CDR3 comprises 15 residues. In TCRdb, the reads were re-called with MiXCR into one record per CDR3 protein. The data show about 530,000 distinct CDR3 sequences, about 25% seen once. This receptor was obtained from a human donor in good health (CMV status not recorded). Some clones in this sample may be carry-over from other donors' samples. V is TRBV7-8 and J is TRBJ2-1; a possible D gene is TRBD2 (6 bases). The source material was PBMCs. This CDR3 reads CASSSIAESGNEQFF. As DNA, the CDR3 is TGTGCCAGCAGCTCGATAGCGGAGTCAGGAAATGAGCAGTTCTTC.